The entry below describes one T cell receptor beta chain. Its antigen target is currently unknown. No qualities accompany the bases; no much larger clone lies one base away. The data derive from a study of blood T cell repertoires in COVID-19 (dated by TCRdb to about 2020). Some background on the complete study: Samples covering the acute and convalescent phases of COVID-19 were provided by collaborators in the United States, Italy and Spain. Nearly every sample came with metadata listing a de-identified subject ID, COVID-19 status, age in years and sex. Where HLA class I and class II types were available, the types were taken from metadata supplied by the sample provider, not from assay-based typing. The dataset comprised deeply sampled blood TCRbeta repertoires from subjects exposed to, actively infected with, or recovered from COVID-19. The prospective study material was composed of cDNA or gDNA derived from T cells, B-cell-depleted T cells, or PBMCs. The repertoires were released in a freely available public database intended as a resource for research on the immune response to SARS-CoV-2. Samples came from the ongoing ImmuneRACE study (first 160 participants) plus 1,254 subjects from 6 global collaborators. General findings and caveats noted by the study authors: The quantity of clinical and demographic metadata differed by source and by participant and was supplied without curation.

V is shortened by 1 base, J by 1 base, and the region joining them spans 22 bases. From a lookup of the germline V gene, CDR1 and CDR2 are SGHAT and FQNNGV. The CDR3, cysteine through phenylalanine, is 19 amino acids long. Only the CDR3 DNA is retained, 57 bases long and in frame from the first base. Whole blood was collected in K2EDTA tubes by collaborating institutions according to the institutions' own protocols. For TCRbeta analysis, collaborator samples were shipped as frozen whole blood, as isolated PBMCs, or as DNA extracted from either sample type. TCRbeta CDR3 regions were amplified from genomic DNA by means of the immunoSEQ Assay, a bias-controlled multiplex PCR. Turning to the authors' computational methods: Nucleated cell counts per sample were estimated from amplification of reference gene primers within the assay. To quantify the absolute abundance of each unique TCRbeta CDR3 rearrangement, sequence reads were collapsed and filtered. Productive Simpson clonality was computed per sample as the square root of Simpson's diversity index over productive rearrangements. TCRdb obtained this table from immuneACCESS and retained in-frame rearrangements with V and J assigned. These tables miss some clones; where compared with another copy, unresolved V genes account for less than half of the shortfall, and the remainder is unexplained. That table gives V, J and clone size, and the DNA gave D and trimming. Within this sample are over 350,000 clones, with roughly 85% of them counted one time only. In total, the top ten clones hold approximately 1.4% of the sample.

Material for sequencing was peripheral blood. This chain joins TRBV11-2 to TRBJ1-1; matching of 6 bases hints at TRBD1 as the D gene. This clonotype was sampled from a woman aged 30 to 39 with active or convalescent COVID-19. The DNA is as follows: TGTGCCAGCAGCTTAGGAATTTTGCGGACAGCAAATTCGAACACTGAAGCTTTCTTT. This translates into CASSLGILRTANSNTEAFF.